These T cell receptor beta chains were read from a single sample in a study of blood T cell repertoires in COVID-19. Sequencing used immunoSEQ multiplex PCR; TCRdb keeps in-frame clones, though not all of them. There are 350,000 to 450,000 clones in the sample; around 83% occur only once, and over 4.5% lies in the top ten. The sample consisted of PBMCs or T cells enriched from blood (not recorded which). The receptors come from a woman aged 45-65 years who had recovered from COVID-19. Each CDR3 is given with its conserved first and last residue. A D gene is named only where the DNA matches it firmly. Clone size is stated in some rows and not others, as once, few, many or a class when expanded.

j_call: TRBJ1-1; clone_size: few; v_call: TRBV5-6; d_call: NA; cdr3_nt: TGTGCCAGCAGCTTGTGGGGGGGATTGAACACTGAAGCTTTCTTT; cdr3_aa: CASSLWGGLNTEAFF
j_call: TRBJ1-1; clone_size: NA; v_call: TRBV5-1; d_call: NA; cdr3_nt: TGCGCCAGCAGCTTGGCCGGCAGGGGGAACACTGAAGCTTTCTTT; cdr3_aa: CASSLAGRGNTEAFF
j_call: TRBJ1-1; clone_size: NA; v_call: TRBV12-3/TRBV12-4; d_call: NA; cdr3_nt: TGTGCCAGCAGCTCAGGGATGAACACTGAAGCTTTCTTT; cdr3_aa: CASSSGMNTEAFF
j_call: TRBJ1-1; clone_size: once; v_call: TRBV2; d_call: TRBD1; cdr3_nt: TGTGCCAGCAGTGAAGGTGAAGGGGGCTTGGCTGAAGCTTTCTTT; cdr3_aa: CASSEGEGGLAEAFF
j_call: TRBJ2-5; clone_size: NA; v_call: TRBV3-1/TRBV3-2; d_call: TRBD1; cdr3_nt: TGTGCCAGCAGCCTAGGGGGCTCGGAGACCCAGTACTTC; cdr3_aa: CASSLGGSETQYF
j_call: TRBJ1-1; clone_size: NA; v_call: TRBV5-1; d_call: NA; cdr3_nt: TGCGCCAGCAGCTTGGCTGCGGGCGCAGGCACTGAAGCTTTCTTT; cdr3_aa: CASSLAAGAGTEAFF
j_call: TRBJ2-5; clone_size: NA; v_call: TRBV25-1; d_call: NA; cdr3_nt: TGTGCCAGCAGCTACGGGGTGGGGGCAGGGCAAGAGACCCAGTACTTC; cdr3_aa: CASSYGVGAGQETQYF
j_call: TRBJ1-2; clone_size: few; v_call: TRBV12-3/TRBV12-4; d_call: NA; cdr3_nt: TGTGCCAGCAGCTACCAACAGGGCTATGGCTACACCTTC; cdr3_aa: CASSYQQGYGYTF
j_call: TRBJ1-3; clone_size: few; v_call: TRBV4-1; d_call: NA; cdr3_nt: TGCGCCAGCAGCCAAGATTGGGCAGGTGGAAACACCATATATTTT; cdr3_aa: CASSQDWAGGNTIYF
j_call: TRBJ2-7; clone_size: NA; v_call: TRBV12-5; d_call: TRBD2; cdr3_nt: TGTGCTAGTGGTTTGGTTCAGACTAGCGAAGGATTCTACGAGCAGTACTTC; cdr3_aa: CASGLVQTSEGFYEQYF
j_call: TRBJ1-2; clone_size: NA; v_call: TRBV27; d_call: NA; cdr3_nt: TGTGCCAGCAGATGGGGAGTTGCGGGAAGTGGCTACACCTTC; cdr3_aa: CASRWGVAGSGYTF
j_call: TRBJ1-6; clone_size: NA; v_call: TRBV30; d_call: TRBD1; cdr3_nt: TGTGCCTGGAGCCAGGGGGTCGGTAATTCACCCCTCCACTTT; cdr3_aa: CAWSQGVGNSPLHF
j_call: TRBJ1-4; clone_size: NA; v_call: TRBV4-3; d_call: NA; cdr3_nt: TGCGCCAGCAGCCGAAGCATGCAGGGTAATGAAAAACTGTTTTTT; cdr3_aa: CASSRSMQGNEKLFF
j_call: TRBJ1-5; clone_size: NA; v_call: TRBV19; d_call: NA; cdr3_nt: TGTGCCAGTACCGATTTTTTTGGGACATCTGTGCAGAGAGGTCAGCCCCAGCATTTT; cdr3_aa: CASTDFFGTSVQRGQPQHF
j_call: TRBJ1-2; clone_size: NA; v_call: TRBV5-4; d_call: TRBD1; cdr3_nt: TGTGCCAGCAGCTTCGGATTACAGGGGAACTATGGCTACACCTTC; cdr3_aa: CASSFGLQGNYGYTF
j_call: TRBJ2-5; clone_size: NA; v_call: TRBV19; d_call: NA; cdr3_nt: TGTGCCAGTAGTATAGGGGCAGGGGGGAAAGAGACCCAGTACTTC; cdr3_aa: CASSIGAGGKETQYF
j_call: TRBJ1-3; clone_size: NA; v_call: TRBV7-2; d_call: NA; cdr3_nt: TGTGCCAGCAGCTTAGCCTCGGGAGGCTTCTCTGGAAACACCATATATTTT; cdr3_aa: CASSLASGGFSGNTIYF
j_call: TRBJ1-1; clone_size: once; v_call: TRBV5-4; d_call: NA; cdr3_nt: TGTGCCAGCAGCCGCGGGAGGGGGAGGTTGGACACTGAAGCTTTCTTT; cdr3_aa: CASSRGRGRLDTEAFF
j_call: TRBJ1-1; clone_size: NA; v_call: TRBV5-1; d_call: NA; cdr3_nt: TGCGCCAGCAGCTTGTGGCAGCTGATCGGGGAGACTGAAGCTTTCTTT; cdr3_aa: CASSLWQLIGETEAFF
j_call: TRBJ2-7; clone_size: NA; v_call: TRBV6-5; d_call: NA; cdr3_nt: TGTGCCAGCAGTTACTCGTATGATACTACGCAGCAGTACTTC; cdr3_aa: CASSYSYDTTQQYF
j_call: TRBJ1-6; clone_size: NA; v_call: TRBV7-8; d_call: NA; cdr3_nt: TGTGCCAGCAGCTTACGGCAGGGAAGGGGTTCACCCCTCCACTTT; cdr3_aa: CASSLRQGRGSPLHF
j_call: TRBJ1-1; clone_size: NA; v_call: TRBV28; d_call: NA; cdr3_nt: TGTGCCAGCAGTTTGCCAGGGAACACTGAAGCTTTCTTT; cdr3_aa: CASSLPGNTEAFF
j_call: TRBJ2-1; clone_size: NA; v_call: TRBV10-3; d_call: NA; cdr3_nt: TGTGCCATCAGTGAGTCGACGAGTTCCTCTTCCCCTAGCTCCTACAATGAGCAGTTCTTC; cdr3_aa: CAISESTSSSSPSSYNEQFF
j_call: TRBJ2-1; clone_size: NA; v_call: TRBV5-1; d_call: TRBD2; cdr3_nt: TGCGCCAGCAGCGCCAGACTAGCGGGAGGGCCGTTGGAGCAGTTCTTC; cdr3_aa: CASSARLAGGPLEQFF
j_call: TRBJ2-7; clone_size: NA; v_call: TRBV30; d_call: NA; cdr3_nt: TGTGCCTGGAGTGATTATAGGGGGGGACGAGGGGACTACGAGCAGTACTTC; cdr3_aa: CAWSDYRGGRGDYEQYF
j_call: TRBJ1-1; clone_size: NA; v_call: TRBV5-5; d_call: NA; cdr3_nt: TGTGCCAGCAGCCCCGGACAGATGAACACTGAAGCTTTCTTT; cdr3_aa: CASSPGQMNTEAFF
j_call: TRBJ1-1; clone_size: NA; v_call: TRBV3-1/TRBV3-2; d_call: NA; cdr3_nt: TGTGCCAGCAGCCTGCGTGAAACTGAAGCTTTCTTT; cdr3_aa: CASSLRETEAFF